Listed below are T cell receptor beta chains from one sample, sequenced in a study of CD8 T cells in ankylosing spondylitis. One entry per CDR3 protein, called by TCRdb with MiXCR from the 5' RACE reads. The repertoire consists of 250,000 to 400,000 distinct CDR3 sequences, with 11% occurring once and the leading ten covering 8% to 9.5%. Material for sequencing was blood, either unsorted or a sorted T cell fraction (not recorded which). These receptors came from a female donor with ankylosing spondylitis or in good health (not recorded which). Each CDR3 is given with its conserved first and last residue.

cdr3_aa	v_call	j_call
CASSSTSDSYNEQFF	TRBV12-3/TRBV12-4	TRBJ2-1
CASSLLIAGGVEQFF	TRBV27	TRBJ2-1
CASSPDVLTGELFF	TRBV7-6	TRBJ2-2
CAISESDVSSGEQYF	TRBV10-3	TRBJ2-7
CASSAHPRTSVYNEQFF	TRBV14	TRBJ2-1
CSARRRGSLTLSGNTIYF	TRBV20-1	TRBJ1-3
CASSLSTSGQAEQYF	TRBV27	TRBJ2-7
CASSFFPPGQAANTGELFF	TRBV5-1	TRBJ2-2
CASRPDGTGRHEQYF	TRBV7-9	TRBJ2-7
CASSHPLSGSWQYF	TRBV5-5	TRBJ2-3
CASSVVRPNAYNEQFF	TRBV9	TRBJ2-1
CSARKGQGRDNEQFF	TRBV20-1	TRBJ2-1
CASRDQGRETQYF	TRBV11-2	TRBJ2-5
CASSFGTSPTTDTQYF	TRBV5-1	TRBJ2-3
CASRTASNYGYTF	TRBV7-9	TRBJ1-2
CASRQGTSGVELFF	TRBV28	TRBJ2-2
CAISESAGETQYF	TRBV10-3	TRBJ2-5
CASGVGDWETQYF	TRBV5-1	TRBJ2-5
CSVEGRHDTQYF	TRBV29-1	TRBJ2-3
CASSYGQGYGNTIYF	TRBV6-5	TRBJ1-3
CSAPAGGYEQYF	TRBV20-1	TRBJ2-7
CASSPTSGSVGDTQYF	TRBV18	TRBJ2-3
CASSQDSGGGQPQHF	TRBV4-3	TRBJ1-5
CRGTGGQNEQYF	TRBV20-1	TRBJ2-7
CSASPQVEIPRVLYVQYF	TRBV20-1	TRBJ2-7
CASSLGAGFGYGYTF	TRBV5-8	TRBJ1-2
CASSLSTGGGETQYF	TRBV11-2	TRBJ2-5
CASSQSTSGGFGETQYF	TRBV14	TRBJ2-5
CASSSGLLAGAHTDTQYF	TRBV5-1	TRBJ2-3
CASSLRPLNDYTF	TRBV5-1	TRBJ1-2
CAWMRGRFATNEKLFF	TRBV30	TRBJ1-4
CASSELAGGPGTQYF	TRBV5-1	TRBJ2-3
CANALQGDSGANVLTF	TRBV6-1	TRBJ2-6
CASSLSLAGANEQYF	TRBV5-1	TRBJ2-7
CASNYEGTEGSPLHF	TRBV5-1	TRBJ1-6
CASSLLTLSETQYF	TRBV7-2	TRBJ2-5
CASSLALGQNTEAFF	TRBV5-1	TRBJ1-1
CASSLDAGVYTIYF	TRBV5-5	TRBJ1-3
CSARDLAGLAGLGEQFF	TRBV20-1	TRBJ2-1
CASSLEDSYEQYF	TRBV5-1	TRBJ2-7
CVSSLVASGPYEQYF	TRBV5-1	TRBJ2-7
CASSFFSGAEQYF	TRBV28	TRBJ2-7
CASSEALPGAAINEQFF	TRBV2	TRBJ2-1
CSVGWSSYNEQFF	TRBV29-1	TRBJ2-1
CSVSVGSSYNEQFF	TRBV29-1	TRBJ2-1
CASSRDTSPTDTQYF	TRBV18	TRBJ2-3
CASSGQISNQPQHF	TRBV18	TRBJ1-5
CATSGVWGEQFF	TRBV24-1	TRBJ2-1
CAISAQPRDQETQYF	TRBV10-3	TRBJ2-5